This entry features one TCR beta chain sequence. Germline and junction disagree at one end, which may indicate a read error. This sample was included in a study of blood T cells in healthy people across ages. Germline loops: CDR1 LGHDT, CDR2 YNNKEL (reference sequence). This CDR3 region has 15 residues. A second PCR of about 6 to 12 cycles used a sample-barcoded 5' primer and a J-beta primer mix. TCRdb re-called the 5' RACE reads through MiXCR, storing one row per CDR3 protein. The sample records about 1.8 million distinct CDR3 sequences, 49% being singletons. The sequenced sample was blood. This chain uses TRBV3-1 with TRBJ2-7; D ambiguous. This sequence was found in a woman aged 40 to 50 in good health. DNA of the CDR3: TGTGTCAGCAGCCAAGGGCCAAGAAGCTCCTACGAGCAGTACTTC. Protein sequence: CVSSQGPRSSYEQYF.